This record concerns one T cell receptor (beta chain) sequence. Its antigen is currently unknown. At the DNA level, this CDR3 is encoded by other sequences in the same sample as well. The data belong to a study of graft-versus-host responses after intestinal transplantation. Across the whole study: Multivisceral, liver-intestinal, or isolated intestinal transplants were given to recipients. Each recipient received anti-thymocyte globulin induction, then tacrolimus and steroids for about 3 years.

There are 14 residues in the CDR3. Trimming stripped 3 bases from V and 0 bases from J, with 9 bases between. The germline V gene encodes CDR1 KGHSH and CDR2 LQKENI. Study results and caveats: Ileal or blood samples showed some GvH clones first, and such clones were also found in recipient marrow.

TCRdb keeps only in-frame clones here, not all; method: immunoSEQ multiplex PCR. The data hold more than 70,000 clones, with around 80% observed a single time. The chain carries TRBV18 and TRBJ2-7, with TRBD2 as a possible D gene (6 bases). The sequence derives from a human donor who received an intestinal transplant. The sample consisted of unstimulated CD4+ T cells sorted from spleen or lymph node cells, taken before intestinal transplant. The CDR3 reads CASSPGLTSYEQYF. The DNA for the CDR3 is TGTGCCAGCTCACCGGGACTTACCTCCTACGAGCAGTACTTC. Full variable domain (outside the CDR3, taken from reference TRBV18 and TRBJ2-7): NAGVMQNPRHLVRRRGQEARLRCSPMKGHSHVYWYRQLPEEGLKFMVYLQKENIIDESGMPKERFSAEFPKEGPSILRIQQVVRGDSAAYFCASSPGLTSYEQYFGPGTRLTVT.